The sequence of this TCR beta chain was determined in a study of cytomegalovirus exposure and HLA in healthy donors (dated 2017 in TCRdb). Notes on the research overall: An earlier analysis of approximately 640 of the donors reported more than 250 Gb of sequence data and 117 million unique TCR beta sequences from roughly 180 million T cells. In the later analysis, no new phenotypic data were used to find candidate immune exposures; instead, reliance was placed on TCR beta sequences and their occurrence across donors. To predict cytomegalovirus infection status, the study combined high-throughput TCR immunosequencing, statistical association of individual TCRs with disease status, and machine learning. Typing coverage varied by locus: 629-630 donors for A, B, C, DRB1 and DQB1; roughly 520 for DQA1; about 590 for DPA1; 450 to 480 for DPB1. A separate validation cohort of more than 100 different subjects was used in addition to the 666-subject first cohort. The study aimed to test whether signatures of past pathogen exposure could be identified by cataloging public T cell receptors. Among about 410 genotyped donors of the cohort, an average of around 240,000 unique TCR beta nucleotide sequences was sequenced per donor, of which about 19% were non-productive. A later analysis re-examined previously published TCR beta repertoires from 610 or so donors and added high-resolution HLA genotyping to investigate patterns of TCR occurrence. HLA typing covered class I and class II loci at four-digit resolution. Using immunosequencing, the study profiled T cell repertoires from 666 subjects and related those repertoires to cytomegalovirus serostatus. All discovery cohort repertoires had been generated on a single sequencing platform. Donor age, sex, ethnicity and CMV serostatus were compiled together with the repertoire data. An early release that covered around 590 HLA-typed donors contained around 300 gigabases of sequencing data and around 85 million unique TCR sequences. Genome-wide SNP genotypes for about 55% of the 666 donors were used in a later genetic analysis, which treated that subset as a discovery cohort. An earlier analysis of about 600 of the donors used high-throughput TCR beta sequencing to judge whether each TCR beta V gene segment behaved as functional or pseudogenic. Four or five DR-DQ haplotypes were treated as single units for association and clustering because of strong linkage in the cohort. Among the roughly 430 genotyped donors, around 79% belonged to the genetic ancestry cluster associated with self-reported Caucasian donors. Study-wide findings and limitations: According to a later analysis, most CMV-associated TCR beta chains appeared to be HLA-restricted, and the HLA associations seemed to be driven largely by CMV exposure. When HLA alleles, especially DR and DQ, strongly co-occurred, attributing TCR associations to individual alleles was difficult. According to a later analysis, TCR association rates differed among HLA loci, with DRB1 alleles showing the most associated TCRs and HLA-C alleles showing the fewest. The presence/absence analyses assumed that sequencing depth was roughly uniform across donors, and that assumption may not be true. Correlated functional status among segregating V segments might be attributable to linkage disequilibrium, but an unknown experimental factor could not be ruled out. Because HLA typing was missing for some donors at each locus, association tests included only the typed subset. Only TCR beta chains were sequenced in this cohort, and the absence of alpha or paired-chain data limited detectable features. A further reported finding was that TCR beta sequences accurately predicted the HLA-A and HLA-B alleles for most subjects in the first cohort. In a later genetic analysis, fewer N-insertions in productive TCRs were reported among donors in an Asian-associated ancestry cluster than the approximately 670-donor mean. For the cohort, immune exposure information was limited to CMV serostatus. Approximately 18 rarely observed V segments, including chromosome 9 orphons, were excluded from the earlier analysis of about 500 of the donors because counts were too low. In an earlier analysis of 500 to 650 of the donors, most TCR beta V segments appeared in productive rearrangements about 87% or about 30% of the time, broadly matching IMGT annotations. A later analysis found that HLA-associated TCR beta chains were more clonally expanded and had lower generation probabilities than equally common non-associated chains. A few of the identified cytomegalovirus-associated TCR beta chains were confirmed in vitro to be specific for cytomegalovirus antigens. In a later analysis, about 16,000 TCR beta sequences were associated with specific HLA alleles at a false discovery rate of 0.05. A later analysis reported that several top co-occurrence clusters appeared linked to parvovirus B19, influenza, CMV and Epstein-Barr virus. The authors suggested that the approach could potentially be extended to other disease states and immunological phenotypes. The classifier was reported to diagnose cytomegalovirus status with high specificity and sensitivity in both the original cohort and the validation cohort. Most TCR sequences were observed very rarely across donors, whereas some public TCRs were present in many individuals. The study gave a list of roughly 150 TCR beta chains associated with cytomegalovirus. A cluster of highly shared sequence variants was judged likely to represent a technical artifact of the sequencing pipeline. A later genetic analysis associated a missense DCLRE1C variant with V-gene and J-gene trimming of TCR beta chains, and an independent cohort replicated the association. Because the 87-base-pair reads could not distinguish some IMGT-functional V segments, including TRBV6-2 and TRBV6-3, those segments were excluded.

The library was built by means of the immunoSEQ multiplex PCR assay. The multiplex PCR relied on a mix of 60 forward primers for TCR Vbeta segments and 13 reverse primers for TCR Jbeta segments. The CDR3 region of rearranged TCR beta genes was amplified from genomic DNA with a multiplex PCR assay. Amplified TCR beta libraries were sequenced as 87-base-pair reads on the Illumina HiSeq System. In the original analysis: A later analysis tallied 70 million to 100 million unique TCR beta chains across the approximately 670 repertoires, and some 10 million of those chains were shared by two or more donors. To remove PCR and sequencing errors, raw reads were error-corrected and collapsed into unique sequences using a nearest-neighbor algorithm that merged closely related sequences. To assign V, D and J gene segments, CDR3 sequences were aligned to IMGT reference sequences. For a sequence to be retained, a match of at least six nucleotides was required to both a V gene segment and a J gene segment. Rearrangements were classified as productive when the CDR3 lacked stop codons and remained in frame with V and J, and all other rearrangements were classified as non-productive. CDR3 was defined by IMGT convention, running from the second conserved V-encoded cysteine to the conserved J-encoded phenylalanine. The earlier analysis of some 550 of the donors excluded any sequence lacking an unambiguous match to a single V gene segment. An earlier analysis of 550 to 650 of the donors classified V segments as functional when productive rearrangements were above 56.7% and as segregating when the standard deviation between donors was above 5%. To diagnose cytomegalovirus status from the catalog of TCR beta chain sequences, a statistical classification framework was built. In a later analysis, V and J genes were assigned by comparing TCR nucleotide sequences against IMGT/GENE-DB human TR gene sequences. In a later analysis, CDR3 sequences and most-parsimonious VDJ recombination scenarios were assigned using the TCRdist pipeline. In a later analysis, each TCR beta chain was defined by its CDR3 amino acid sequence together with its V-gene family, and reads lacking a unique V-gene family were excluded. In a later analysis, around 600 highly shared, low-generation-probability nucleotide sequences were removed to address suspected cross-contamination and a sequencing artifact. In a later analysis, a clonal expansion index was calculated for each public chain from normalized within-repertoire ranks of inferred template counts. A later analysis computed generation probabilities with a VDJ recombination model fitted to out-of-frame rearrangements, and checked the results against IGoR. In a later analysis, hypergeometric tests were used to score TCR-TCR, TCR-HLA and TCR-CMV co-occurrence, with a repertoire-size bias correction applied to TCR pairs. A later analysis estimated false discovery rates by permuting HLA or CMV assignments 20 times. In a later analysis, co-occurring TCRs were grouped with DBSCAN, and TCRdist sequence similarity was added when clustering was performed within HLA-allele-positive subsets. For co-occurrence clustering, repertoires with fewer than 30,000 or more than 120,000 public chains were excluded, along with about five repertoires with anomalous nucleotide sharing. TCRdb re-hosts the immuneACCESS table, in-frame sequences only. Its copies lack some clones; in the studies checked, an unresolved V gene accounts for under half of them, and the cause for the rest is not known. For V, J and clone size, that table is used; D and trimming come from the DNA. This sample lists around 120,000 clones; around four fifths were detected once. Roughly 10% of the sample comes from the top ten.

Points on this clone: This receptor's antigen is unknown. Base quality data are lacking; no much larger clone is found one base away.

From the germline V gene, CDR1 is LGHNA and CDR2 is YNFKEQ. Trimming takes 3 bases off V and 2 bases off J; junction bases not matched to a gene: 8. The CDR3 numbers 16 residues from cysteine through phenylalanine. Of the read, only the CDR3 DNA is kept; its 48 bases are in frame from base 1. In total, about 650 healthy bone marrow donors made up the cohort. At the time of sampling, all cohort members were nominally healthy, though unrecorded immune exposures were likely present. The donor was CMV seropositive and was included in the group of 250 to 350 seropositive cohort members. Each donor provided a peripheral blood sample, and peripheral blood mononuclear cells were used for TCR beta sequencing. Genomic DNA extraction from the blood cell samples was performed with the Qiagen DNeasy Blood Extraction Kit.

Input material: PBMCs. The rearranged segments are TRBV4-2 and TRBJ2-5; 8 of the junction bases match TRBD1. This sequence originates from a male donor in good health and CMV-seropositive. The bases read TGTGCCAGCAGCCAGGACTCAGGGACAGGTCAAGAGACCCAGTACTTC. The encoded protein is CASSQDSGTGQETQYF.